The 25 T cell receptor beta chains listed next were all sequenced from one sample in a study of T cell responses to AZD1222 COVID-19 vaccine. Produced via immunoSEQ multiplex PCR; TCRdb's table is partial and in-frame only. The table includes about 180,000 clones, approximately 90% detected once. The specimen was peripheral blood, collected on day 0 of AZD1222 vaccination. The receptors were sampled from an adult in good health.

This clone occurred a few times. The DNA of the CDR3 is TGTGCCAGCAGTTTCGGAACGGGCTACAATGAGCAGTTCTTC. This gives the protein CASSFGTGYNEQFF. This chain joins TRBV27 and TRBJ2-1; D uncertain. Trimming shortened V by 3 bases and J by 3 bases, and 9 bases separated the two germline ends. The germline V gene encodes CDR1 MNHEY and CDR2 SMNVEV (reference sequence). The CDR3 runs to 14 residues.

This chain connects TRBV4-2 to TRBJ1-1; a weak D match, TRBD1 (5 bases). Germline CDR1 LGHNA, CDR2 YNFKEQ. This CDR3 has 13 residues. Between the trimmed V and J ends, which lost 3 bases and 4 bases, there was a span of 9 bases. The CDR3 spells CASSQGVGTEAFF. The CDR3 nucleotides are TGTGCCAGCAGCCAGGGGGTGGGCACTGAAGCTTTCTTT.

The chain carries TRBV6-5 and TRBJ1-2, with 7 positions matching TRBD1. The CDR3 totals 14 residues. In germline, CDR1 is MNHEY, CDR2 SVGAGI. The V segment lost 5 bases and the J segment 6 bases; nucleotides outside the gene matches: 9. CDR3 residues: CASSISQGKDGYTF. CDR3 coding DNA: TGTGCCAGCAGTATATCACAGGGGAAGGATGGCTACACCTTC.

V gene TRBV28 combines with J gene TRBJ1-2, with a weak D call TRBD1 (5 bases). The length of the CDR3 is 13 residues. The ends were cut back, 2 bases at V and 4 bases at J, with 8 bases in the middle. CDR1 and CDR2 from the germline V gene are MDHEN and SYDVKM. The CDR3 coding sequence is TGTGCCAGCAGTTTAGAGGGGCCCTATGGCTACACCTTC. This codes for CASSLEGPYGYTF.

For the CDR3, the DNA is TGTGCCAGCACCACGAGAAGGGTGAACACTGAAGCTTTCTTT. This codes for CASTTRRVNTEAFF. V gene TRBV6-5 combines with J gene TRBJ1-1; D is ambiguous. Looked up from germline, CDR1 is MNHEY and CDR2 is SVGAGI. V was shortened by 7 bases and J by 0 bases, with 12 bases between the two germline ends. The CDR3 loop spans 14 amino acids.

CDR3 nucleotides: TGTGCCAGCAGTTCCCCCGGGACAGGGGACTACGAGCAGTACTTC. Protein sequence: CASSSPGTGDYEQYF. The V and J genes are TRBV6-6 and TRBJ2-7; TRBD1 aligns across 10 bases. The CDR3 has 15 amino acids. Germline V gives CDR1 MNHNY, CDR2 SVGAGI (reference sequence). With V trimmed by 4 bases and J by 3 bases, 6 bases remained unmatched.

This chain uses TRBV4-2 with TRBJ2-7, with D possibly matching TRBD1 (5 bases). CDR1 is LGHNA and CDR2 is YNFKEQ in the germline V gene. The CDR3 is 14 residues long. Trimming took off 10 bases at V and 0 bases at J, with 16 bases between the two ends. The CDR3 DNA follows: TGTGCCACCACCCTACAGGTAGACTCCTACGAGCAGTACTTC. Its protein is CATTLQVDSYEQYF.

This CDR3 is CATSGYPSTDTQYF. CDR3 in DNA: TGTGCCACCAGTGGTTACCCTAGCACAGATACGCAGTATTTT. This chain connects TRBV24-1 to TRBJ2-3; D ambiguous. Germline-derived CDR1 and CDR2 are KGHDR and SFDVKD. V was shortened by 5 bases and J by 0 bases, with 8 bases between the two germline ends. This CDR3 contains 14 residues.

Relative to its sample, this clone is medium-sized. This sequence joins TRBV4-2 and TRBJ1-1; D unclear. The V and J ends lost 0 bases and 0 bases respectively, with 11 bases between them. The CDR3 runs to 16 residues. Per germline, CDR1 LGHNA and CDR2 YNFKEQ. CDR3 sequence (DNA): TGTGCCAGCAGCCAAGAAATATGGCGGGTGAACACTGAAGCTTTCTTT. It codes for CASSQEIWRVNTEAFF.

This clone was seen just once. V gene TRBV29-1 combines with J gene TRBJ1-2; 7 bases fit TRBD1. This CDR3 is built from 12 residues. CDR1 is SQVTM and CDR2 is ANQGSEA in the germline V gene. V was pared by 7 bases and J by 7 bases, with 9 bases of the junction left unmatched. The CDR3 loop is CSGPDRLGGYTF. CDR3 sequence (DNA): TGCAGCGGTCCGGACAGGCTGGGTGGCTACACCTTC.

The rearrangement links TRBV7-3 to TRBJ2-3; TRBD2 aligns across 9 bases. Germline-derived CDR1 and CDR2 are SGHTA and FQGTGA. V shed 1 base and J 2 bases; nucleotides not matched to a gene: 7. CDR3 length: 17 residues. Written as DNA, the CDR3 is TGTGCCAGCAGCTTAAACGGAGCGGGGGGCCCCACAGATACGCAGTATTTT. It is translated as CASSLNGAGGPTDTQYF.

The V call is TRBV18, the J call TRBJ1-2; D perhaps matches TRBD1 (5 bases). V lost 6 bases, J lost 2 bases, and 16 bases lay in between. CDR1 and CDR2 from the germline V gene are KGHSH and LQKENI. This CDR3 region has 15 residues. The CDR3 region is CASSRDLSENYGYTF. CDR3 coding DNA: TGTGCCAGCTCTCGGGACCTCTCAGAGAACTATGGCTACACCTTC.

The CDR3 loop reads CASSQAAGGGGGEAFF. CDR3 DNA: TGTGCCAGCAGCCAAGCGGCGGGAGGGGGCGGAGGTGAAGCTTTCTTT. This chain joins TRBV14 and TRBJ1-1; 7 bases align to TRBD1. The CDR3 length is 16 residues. The junction had 12 bases not matched to a gene; V was cut back by 1 base and J by 7 bases. Germline V CDR1 and CDR2: SGHDN, FVKESK.

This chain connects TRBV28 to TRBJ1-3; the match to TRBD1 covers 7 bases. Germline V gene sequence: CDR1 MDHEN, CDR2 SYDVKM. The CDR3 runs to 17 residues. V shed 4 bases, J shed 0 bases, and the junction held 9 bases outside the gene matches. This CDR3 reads CASSWQGGHSSGNTIYF. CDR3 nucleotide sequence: TGTGCCAGCAGTTGGCAGGGGGGGCATTCCTCTGGAAACACCATATATTTT.

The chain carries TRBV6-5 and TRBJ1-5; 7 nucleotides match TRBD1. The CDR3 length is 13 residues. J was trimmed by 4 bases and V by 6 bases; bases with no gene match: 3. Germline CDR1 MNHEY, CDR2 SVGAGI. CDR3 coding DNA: TGTGCCAGCAGCGGGACAGCAAATCAGCCCCAGCATTTT. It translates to CASSGTANQPQHF.

The CDR3 region has the DNA TGCGCCAGCAGCCAAGCCGGGACAGCCCGGGCCGGGGAGCTGTTTTTT. Its translation is CASSQAGTARAGELFF. This sequence joins TRBV4-1 and TRBJ2-2; 7 bases map to TRBD1. V shed 1 base and J 6 bases; nucleotides not matched to a gene: 8. CDR1 is MGHRA and CDR2 is YSYEKL in the germline V gene. This CDR3 comprises 16 residues.

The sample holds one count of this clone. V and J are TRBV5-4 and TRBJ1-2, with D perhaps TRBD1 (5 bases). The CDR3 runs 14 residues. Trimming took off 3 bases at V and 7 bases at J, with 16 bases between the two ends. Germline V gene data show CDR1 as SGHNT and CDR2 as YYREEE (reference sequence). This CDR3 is CASSSNWGIRGYTF. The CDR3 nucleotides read TGTGCCAGCAGCTCAAATTGGGGGATCCGTGGCTACACCTTC.

The CDR3: CASSQAMGVSGYTF. CDR3 DNA: TGCGCCAGCAGCCAAGCTATGGGAGTTTCTGGCTACACCTTC. The genes are TRBV4-1 and TRBJ1-2; D ambiguous. The CDR3 has 14 residues. Germline-derived CDR1 and CDR2 are MGHRA and YSYEKL. The V end lost 1 base, the J end lost 7 bases, and 13 bases lay between the germline ends.

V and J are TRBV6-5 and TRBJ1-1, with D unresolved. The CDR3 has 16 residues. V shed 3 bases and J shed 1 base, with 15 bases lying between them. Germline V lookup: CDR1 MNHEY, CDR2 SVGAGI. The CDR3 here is CASSYFSPGENTEAFF. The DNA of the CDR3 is TGTGCCAGCAGTTATTTCTCCCCTGGGGAGAACACTGAAGCTTTCTTT.

The CDR3 DNA reads TGTGCCAGCAACAGGGGTACCTACGAGCAGTACTTC. Amino acids: CASNRGTYEQYF. The chain employs TRBV12-3 or TRBV12-4 and TRBJ2-7; TRBD1 matches at 7 bases. J lost 2 bases, V lost 7 bases, and 2 bases had no gene match. The CDR3 is 12 amino acids.

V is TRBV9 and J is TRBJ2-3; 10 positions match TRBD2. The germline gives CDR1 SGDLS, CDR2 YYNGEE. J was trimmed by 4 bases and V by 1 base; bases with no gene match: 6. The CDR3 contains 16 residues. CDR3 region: CASSVSQRGGSDTQYF. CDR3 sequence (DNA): TGTGCCAGCAGCGTATCCCAGCGGGGGGGTTCAGATACGCAGTATTTT.

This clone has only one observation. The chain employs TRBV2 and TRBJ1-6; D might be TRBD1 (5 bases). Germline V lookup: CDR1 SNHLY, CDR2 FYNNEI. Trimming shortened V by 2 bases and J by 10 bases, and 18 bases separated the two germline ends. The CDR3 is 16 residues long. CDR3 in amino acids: CASSESRTRDRSPLHF. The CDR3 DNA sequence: TGTGCCAGCAGTGAATCCCGGACAAGGGATAGATCACCCCTCCACTTT.

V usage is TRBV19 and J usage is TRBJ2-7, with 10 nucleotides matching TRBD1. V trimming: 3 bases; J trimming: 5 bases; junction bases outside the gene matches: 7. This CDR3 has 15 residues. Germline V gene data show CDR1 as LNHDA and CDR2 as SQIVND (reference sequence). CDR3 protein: CASSMGVGQGHEQYF. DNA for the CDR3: TGTGCCAGTAGTATGGGAGTGGGACAGGGGCACGAGCAGTACTTC.

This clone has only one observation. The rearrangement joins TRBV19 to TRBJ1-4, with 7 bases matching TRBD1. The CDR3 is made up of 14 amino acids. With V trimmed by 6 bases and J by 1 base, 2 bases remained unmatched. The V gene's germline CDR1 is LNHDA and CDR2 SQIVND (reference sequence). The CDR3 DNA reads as TGTGCCAGTAGAAGGACAGGAACTAATGAAAAACTGTTTTTT. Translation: CASRRTGTNEKLFF.

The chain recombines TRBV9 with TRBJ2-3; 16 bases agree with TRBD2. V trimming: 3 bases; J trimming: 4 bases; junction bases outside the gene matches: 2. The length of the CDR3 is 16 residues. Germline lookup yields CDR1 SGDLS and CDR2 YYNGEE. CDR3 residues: CASSAGTSGGADTQYF. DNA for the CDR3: TGTGCCAGCAGCGCCGGGACTAGCGGGGGGGCAGATACGCAGTATTTT.